This T cell receptor beta chain was obtained from a study of molecular identifiers for immune sequencing clone quantification. Whole-study findings and limits: Clones of above 20 RNA copies carried over 98% of effector molecules; in naive cells they carried under 1%.

As to this clonotype: Antigen specificity is unknown.

Preparation of the bulk TCR libraries relied on previously described methods and listed TCR primers. TCRdb passed the PCR reads through MiXCR, listing each CDR3 protein once. This table has more than 450,000 distinct CDR3 sequences, 20% to 25% appearing once. The CDR3 has 13 residues. After removal of 2 bases from V and 9 bases from J, the junction contained 4 bases not matched to a gene. The germline gives CDR1 LGHNA, CDR2 YSLEER. The specimen sequenced was naive CD8+ T cells from blood, with Jurkat cell RNA spiked in. Subset: FACS-sorted CD8+CD4-CCR7+CD45RA+ naive T cells. The chain recombines TRBV4-3 with TRBJ1-1; 9 bases are shared with TRBD1. The sequence was obtained from a human donor in good health. Some libraries in this study had Jurkat cell RNA spiked in. CDR3 residues: CASSQRTGEKAFF. The CDR3 DNA reads as TGCGCCAGCAGCCAAAGGACAGGGGAGAAAGCTTTCTTT.